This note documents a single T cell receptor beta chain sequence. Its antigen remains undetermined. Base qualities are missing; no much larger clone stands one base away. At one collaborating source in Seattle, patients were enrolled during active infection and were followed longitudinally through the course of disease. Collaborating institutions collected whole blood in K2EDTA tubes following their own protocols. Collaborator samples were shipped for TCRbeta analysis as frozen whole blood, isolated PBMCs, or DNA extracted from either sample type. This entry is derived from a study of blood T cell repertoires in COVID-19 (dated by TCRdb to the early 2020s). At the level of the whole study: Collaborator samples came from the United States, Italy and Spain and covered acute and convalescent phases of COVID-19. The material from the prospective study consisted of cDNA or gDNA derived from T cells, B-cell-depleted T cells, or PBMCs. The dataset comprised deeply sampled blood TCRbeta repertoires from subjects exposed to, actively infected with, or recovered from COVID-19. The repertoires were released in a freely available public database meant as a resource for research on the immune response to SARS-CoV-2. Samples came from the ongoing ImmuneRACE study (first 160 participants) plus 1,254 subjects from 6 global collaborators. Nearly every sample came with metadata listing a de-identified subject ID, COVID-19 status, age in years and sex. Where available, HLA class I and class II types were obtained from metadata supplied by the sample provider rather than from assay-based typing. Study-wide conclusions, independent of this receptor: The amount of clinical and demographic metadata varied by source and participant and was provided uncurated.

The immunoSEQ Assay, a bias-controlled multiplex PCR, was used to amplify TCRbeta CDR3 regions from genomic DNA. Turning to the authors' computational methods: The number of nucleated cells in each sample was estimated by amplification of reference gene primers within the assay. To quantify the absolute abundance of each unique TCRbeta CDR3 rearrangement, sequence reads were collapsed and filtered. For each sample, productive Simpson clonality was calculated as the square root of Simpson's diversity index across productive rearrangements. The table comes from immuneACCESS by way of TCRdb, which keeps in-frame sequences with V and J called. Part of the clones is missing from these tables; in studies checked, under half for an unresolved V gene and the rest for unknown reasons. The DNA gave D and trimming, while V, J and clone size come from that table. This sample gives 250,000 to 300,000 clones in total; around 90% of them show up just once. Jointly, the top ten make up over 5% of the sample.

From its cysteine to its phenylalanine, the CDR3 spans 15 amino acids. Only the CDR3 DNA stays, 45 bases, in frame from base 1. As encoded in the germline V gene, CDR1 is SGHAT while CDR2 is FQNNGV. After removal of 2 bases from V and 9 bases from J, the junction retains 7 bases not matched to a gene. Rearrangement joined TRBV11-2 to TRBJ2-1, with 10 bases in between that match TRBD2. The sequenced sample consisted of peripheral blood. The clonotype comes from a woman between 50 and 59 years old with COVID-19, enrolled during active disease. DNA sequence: TGTGCCAGCAGCTTATCGAGCGGGAGGGATGGTGAGCAGTTCTTC. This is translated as CASSLSSGRDGEQFF.